One and the same sample provided the 18 T cell receptor beta chains below, sequenced in a study of blood T cell repertoires in COVID-19. Measured with immunoSEQ multiplex PCR; TCRdb has only the in-frame clones, and not every one. The table lists about 200,000 clones, around 86% of them singletons. Sequencing was performed on PBMCs or T cells enriched from blood (not recorded which). The receptors come from a man between 40 and 49 years old with acute COVID-19.

V and J are TRBV7-9 and TRBJ1-1, with 8 bases fitting TRBD1. V was clipped by 5 bases and J by 3 bases; unmatched bases: 8. The CDR3 is 15 amino acids. Looked up from germline, CDR1 is SEHNR and CDR2 is FQNEAQ (reference sequence). This CDR3 is CASSETGGYDTEAFF. Written as DNA, the CDR3 is TGTGCCAGCAGCGAAACAGGGGGTTACGACACTGAAGCTTTCTTT. The complete variable domain, with remaining parts taken from reference TRBV7-9 and TRBJ1-1, reads DTGVSQNPRHKITKRGQNVTFRCDPISEHNRLYWYRQTLGQGPEFLTYFQNEAQLEKSRLLSDRFSAERPKGSFSTLEIQRTEQGDSAMYLCASSETGGYDTEAFFGQGTRLTVV.

The chain combines TRBV5-4 with TRBJ2-5, with 7 nucleotides matching TRBD1. Germline CDR1 and CDR2: SGHNT and YYREEE (reference sequence). After removal of 3 bases from V and 4 bases from J, the junction contained 9 bases not matched to a gene. CDR3 length equals 15 residues. For the CDR3, the DNA is TGTGCCAGCAGCTCCCAGCAGACAGGGAGAGAGACCCAGTACTTC. Translated: CASSSQQTGRETQYF. Combining the CDR3 with reference TRBV5-4 and TRBJ2-5 gives the whole variable domain ETGVTQSPTHLIKTRGQQVTLRCSSQSGHNTVSWYQQALGQGPQFIFQYYREEENGRGNFPPRFSGLQFPNYSSELNVNALELDDSALYLCASSSQQTGRETQYFGPGTRLLVL.

The gene calls are TRBV9 and TRBJ1-1; D not certain. The germline V gene has CDR1 SGDLS and CDR2 YYNGEE. The CDR3 extends over 12 amino acids. The V end lost 3 bases, the J end lost 7 bases, and 10 bases lay between the germline ends. CDR3 nucleotides: TGTGCCAGCAGCGCTCCAGAGGGTGAAGCTTTCTTT. Its protein product is CASSAPEGEAFF. Filled out from reference TRBV9 and TRBJ1-1, the complete variable domain reads DSGVTQTPKHLITATGQRVTLRCSPRSGDLSVYWYQQSLDQGLQFLIQYYNGEERAKGNILERFSAQQFPDLHSELNLSSLELGDSALYFCASSAPEGEAFFGQGTRLTVV.

The chain has TRBV24-1 and TRBJ2-1; 9 nucleotides line up with TRBD1. The V gene's germline CDR1 is KGHDR and CDR2 SFDVKD. The length of the CDR3 is 13 residues. Trimming took 7 bases from V and 4 from J; bases not matched to a gene: 1. The CDR3: CATRDRGYNEQFF. The CDR3 bases are TGTGCCACCAGGGACAGGGGATACAATGAGCAGTTCTTC.

The CDR3 sequence: CASSLGRVDAEAFF. DNA of the CDR3: TGCGCCAGCAGCTTGGGCAGGGTCGACGCTGAAGCTTTCTTT. The genes are TRBV5-1 and TRBJ1-1, with a weak D call TRBD1 (5 bases). The V gene's germline CDR1 is SGHRS and CDR2 YFSETQ. Trimming left V 0 bases short and J 6 bases short, with 12 bases between. There are 14 residues in the CDR3.

This sequence joins TRBV25-1 and TRBJ2-1, with D perhaps TRBD2 (7 bases). V lost 4 bases and J lost 6, with 16 bases in between. CDR1 and CDR2 from the germline V gene are MGHDK and SYGVNS. The CDR3 sequence is 15 residues long. The DNA of the CDR3 is TGTGCCAGCAGTGTACCGACTAGCAGGGGCAATGAGCAGTTCTTC. As protein: CASSVPTSRGNEQFF.

This chain links TRBV29-1 with TRBJ2-5; 8 nucleotides match TRBD1. CDR3 length: 15 residues. Germline CDR1 reads SQVTM; CDR2 reads ANQGSEA. The ends lost 6 bases at V and 4 bases at J; junction bases unmatched: 13. The CDR3 spells CSVRQGMGSGETQYF. Here the CDR3 DNA reads TGCAGCGTCCGACAGGGGATGGGGTCGGGAGAGACCCAGTACTTC. The full variable domain, completed using reference TRBV29-1 and TRBJ2-5, is SAVISQKPSRDICQRGTSLTIQCQVDSQVTMMFWYRQQPGQSLTLIATANQGSEATYESGFVIDKFPISRPNLTFSTLTVSNMSPEDSSIYLCSVRQGMGSGETQYFGPGTRLLVL.

The V call is TRBV28, the J call TRBJ2-1; tentative D call: TRBD1 (6 bases). In germline, CDR1 is MDHEN, CDR2 SYDVKM. The CDR3 has 14 amino acids. V was clipped by 5 bases and J by 3 bases, with 11 bases between them. The CDR3 DNA sequence: TGTGCCAGCAGTCCCGGGGACATCTACAATGAGCAGTTCTTC. Its translation is CASSPGDIYNEQFF.

This rearrangement joins TRBV28 to TRBJ1-1; no clear D. Germline V gene sequence: CDR1 MDHEN, CDR2 SYDVKM. V was shortened by 8 bases and J by 6 bases, with 10 bases between the two germline ends. The CDR3 runs 11 residues. DNA of the CDR3: TGTGCCAGCTTGGTCCGGGCTGAAGCTTTCTTT. The encoded protein is CASLVRAEAFF.

The chain carries TRBV11-3 and TRBJ2-7, with 9 bases matching TRBD2. Germline V gives CDR1 SGHNT, CDR2 YENEEA. The V segment lost 4 bases and the J segment 7 bases; nucleotides outside the gene matches: 8. The CDR3 extends over 14 amino acids. CDR3 amino acids: CASSYSGSLGEQYF. DNA of the CDR3: TGTGCCAGCAGCTATAGCGGGAGTCTAGGAGAGCAGTACTTC.

The genes are TRBV7-9 and TRBJ2-3; 7 bases match TRBD2. J gave up 4 bases and V 5 bases, and 9 bases lay outside the gene matches. The germline gives CDR1 SEHNR, CDR2 FQNEAQ (reference sequence). The CDR3 consists of 15 residues. This CDR3 reads CASSSVPGGPDTQYF. The CDR3 DNA is TGTGCCAGCAGCAGCGTGCCGGGAGGACCAGATACGCAGTATTTT.

The chain carries TRBV7-9 and TRBJ1-1, with 9 bases that match TRBD1. V lost 3 bases to trimming and J lost 4 bases; unmatched junction nucleotides: 3. The CDR3 contains 14 residues. Germline V CDR1 and CDR2: SEHNR, FQNEAQ (reference sequence). The CDR3 region is CASSFRQGGTEAFF. CDR3 DNA sequence: TGTGCCAGCAGCTTTAGACAGGGGGGCACTGAAGCTTTCTTT.

The rearrangement uses TRBV12-3 or TRBV12-4 and TRBJ1-5, with D possibly matching TRBD1 (5 bases). This CDR3 is built from 13 residues. The V and J ends lost 7 bases and 6 bases respectively, with 13 bases between them. CDR3 nucleotides: TGTGCCAGCATCCGGACATTGGGTCAGCCCCAGCATTTT. Protein sequence: CASIRTLGQPQHF.

This clone appeared once. The chain combines TRBV4-1 with TRBJ1-5; D unresolved. Looked up from germline, CDR1 is MGHRA and CDR2 is YSYEKL. This CDR3 is built from 16 residues. V shed 3 bases and J shed 0 bases, with 12 bases lying between them. The CDR3 loop reads CASSHRHLYSNQPQHF. The CDR3 DNA follows: TGCGCCAGCAGCCATCGACATCTTTATAGCAATCAGCCCCAGCATTTT.

The chain combines TRBV2 with TRBJ2-1, with 11 bases lining up with TRBD2. Losses at the gene ends were 4 bases for V and 7 bases for J; bases not matched to a gene: 6. CDR1 and CDR2 from the germline V gene are SNHLY and FYNNEI. The CDR3 consists of 15 residues. CDR3 DNA: TGTGCCAGCAGTGTTCAGGGACTAGCGGAAAATGAGCAGTTCTTC. Translation gives CASSVQGLAENEQFF.

V usage is TRBV7-9 and J usage is TRBJ2-7; D is uncertain. Germline CDR1 SEHNR, CDR2 FQNEAQ (reference sequence). CDR3 length equals 13 residues. Deletions cut 1 base from V and 4 bases from J, with 8 bases between. The CDR3 DNA reads TGTGCCAGCAGCTTAGGGCTTCTTTACGAGCAGTACTTC. Translated: CASSLGLLYEQYF. Supplemented by reference TRBV7-9 and TRBJ2-7, the full variable domain reads DTGVSQNPRHKITKRGQNVTFRCDPISEHNRLYWYRQTLGQGPEFLTYFQNEAQLEKSRLLSDRFSAERPKGSFSTLEIQRTEQGDSAMYLCASSLGLLYEQYFGPGTRLTVT.

About this clone itself: Other DNA variants within this sample encode the same CDR3. V is TRBV19 and J is TRBJ2-3; 13 nucleotides line up with TRBD2. V lost 4 bases and J lost 3; bases outside the gene matches: 4. This CDR3 contains 16 residues. CDR1 LNHDA and CDR2 SQIVND come from the germline V gene (reference sequence). CDR3 DNA sequence: TGTGCCAGTAGTACCCGGACTAGCGGGAGTACAGATACGCAGTATTTT. Translating gives CASSTRTSGSTDTQYF.

The gene calls are TRBV7-2 and TRBJ1-5; no clear D gene. The germline V gene has CDR1 SGHTA and CDR2 FQGNSA. This CDR3 is 13 amino acids long. V was pared by 3 bases and J by 5 bases, with 8 bases between. The CDR3 region is CASSFVPDQPQHF. CDR3 bases: TGTGCCAGCAGCTTCGTCCCCGATCAGCCCCAGCATTTT.